This is a list of T cell receptor beta chains from one sample in a study of Tregs in tolerant kidney transplant recipients. Antigen specificity for these receptors is unknown. The assay was immunoSEQ multiplex PCR, and TCRdb's table has in-frame clones only and misses some. This sample carries some 11,000 clones, roughly 89% of them seen once, and the ten largest clones take 5% to 7.5%. Sequenced material: Tregs from blood cultured with allogeneic cells, taken before the transplant. All receptors come from a human patient who received a combined kidney and bone marrow transplant. Each CDR3 is given with its conserved first and last residue. A D gene is named only where the DNA matches it firmly. Some rows have no size entry. The others give once, few or many, or a class for an expanded clone.

J | size | V | D | DNA | CDR3
TRBJ2-3 | NA | TRBV7-2 | NA | TGTGCCAGCAGCTTAACGTGGACGCTAACAGATACGCAGTATTTT | CASSLTWTLTDTQYF
TRBJ1-5 | NA | TRBV18 | TRBD1 | TGTGCCAGCTCACCATCGGGACAGGACAATCAGCCCCAGCATTTT | CASSPSGQDNQPQHF
TRBJ1-6 | NA | TRBV11-2 | NA | TGTGCCAGCAGCTTGGGGGTAGGGAGCTCCTATAATTCACCCCTCCACTTT | CASSLGVGSSYNSPLHF
TRBJ2-7 | NA | TRBV30 | NA | TGTGCCTGGCTAACAGGGTCCTACGAGCAGTACTTC | CAWLTGSYEQYF
TRBJ2-3 | NA | TRBV6-5 | NA | TGTGCCAGCAGTTACGTGGGGGGTACGCAGTATTTT | CASSYVGGTQYF
TRBJ2-7 | NA | TRBV9 | TRBD2 | TGTGCCAGCAGCGTAGCATCTAGCGGGACTTTCTACGAGCAGTACTTC | CASSVASSGTFYEQYF
TRBJ1-1 | NA | TRBV14 | NA | TGTGCCAGCAGTCTTTGGTCCGGCACTGAAGCTTTCTTT | CASSLWSGTEAFF
TRBJ2-6 | NA | TRBV5-1 | TRBD1 | TGCGCCAGCAGCTTGGGACAGGGGATCTCTGGGGCCAACGTCCTGACTTTC | CASSLGQGISGANVLTF
TRBJ2-4 | NA | TRBV7-9 | NA | TGTGCCAGCAGCCCCGCTTGGGCTGGAGCCAAAAACATTCAGTACTTC | CASSPAWAGAKNIQYF
TRBJ2-3 | NA | TRBV28 | NA | TGTGCCAGCAGTTTAGTTGGGCTTGGCACAGATACGCAGTATTTT | CASSLVGLGTDTQYF
TRBJ1-2 | NA | TRBV5-6 | NA | TGTGCCAGCAGCTTGGTTGGGGGGGCGGAGAGCTACACCTTC | CASSLVGGAESYTF
TRBJ1-5 | NA | TRBV19 | TRBD1 | TGTGCCAGTAGTAACCGGGACAGGGGTGGGTATCGCAATCAGCCCCAGCATTTT | CASSNRDRGGYRNQPQHF
TRBJ1-5 | once | TRBV28 | NA | TGTGCCAGCAGCCATCAGGGTAAAGGCAATCAGCCCCAGCATTTT | CASSHQGKGNQPQHF
TRBJ2-5 | NA | TRBV7-2 | TRBD2 | TGTGCCAGCAGCCCCCCGGGACTAGAAGAGACCCAGTACTTC | CASSPPGLEETQYF
TRBJ1-1 | NA | TRBV5-5 | NA | TGTGCCAGCAGCTTCGACAGGCCCATTGATGTTGCTTTCTTT | CASSFDRPIDVAFF
TRBJ2-7 | NA | TRBV4-2 | TRBD1 | TGTGCCAGCAGCCAAGGGTTTGGGACAGGGATGAGCTACGAGCAGTACTTC | CASSQGFGTGMSYEQYF
TRBJ2-7 | once | TRBV11-2 | NA | TGTGCCAGCGGCAGCTCCTACGAGCAGTACTTC | CASGSSYEQYF
TRBJ1-1 | NA | TRBV11-2 | TRBD1 | TGTGCCAGCAGCTTAGAAGGCAGGGGGTGGTATGAAGCTTTCTTT | CASSLEGRGWYEAFF
TRBJ1-5 | NA | TRBV18 | TRBD1 | TGTGCCAGCTCACCGGAAGGGGGCACCGGTAGCAATCAGCCCCAGCATTTT | CASSPEGGTGSNQPQHF
TRBJ2-7 | NA | TRBV27 | NA | TGTGCCAGCAGTCCTCGAGTGGGGCAATACGAGCAGTACTTC | CASSPRVGQYEQYF
TRBJ1-2 | NA | TRBV7-2 | TRBD1 | TGTGCCAGCAGCCGAGGACAGGGACCAGGCGGCTACACCTTC | CASSRGQGPGGYTF
TRBJ1-6 | NA | TRBV19 | TRBD1 | TGTGCCACCTCTTGGGACAGAAATTCACCCCTCCACTTT | CATSWDRNSPLHF
TRBJ2-7 | few | TRBV2 | NA | TGTGCCAGCAGTTATGACAGCGAGCAGTACTTC | CASSYDSEQYF
TRBJ1-2 | NA | TRBV30 | NA | TGTGCCTGGATCAGGGGAAGCCAGGTTTATGGCTACACCTTC | CAWIRGSQVYGYTF
TRBJ1-5 | NA | TRBV6-5 | NA | TGTGCCAGCAAGGGGGGGCGTAGCAATCAGCCCCAGCATTTT | CASKGGRSNQPQHF
TRBJ2-6 | NA | TRBV5-1 | NA | TGCGCCAGCAGCTCTTACTCCGTAACTAGCTCTGGGGCCAACGTCCTGACTTTC | CASSSYSVTSSGANVLTF
TRBJ2-2 | NA | TRBV5-5 | NA | TGTGCCAGCAGCCGGGACTCCCAATCGACCGGGGAGCTGTTTTTT | CASSRDSQSTGELFF
TRBJ2-1 | NA | TRBV12-5 | NA | TGTGCTAGTGGCCCCGGAAGAAATGGCTACAATGAGCAGTTCTTC | CASGPGRNGYNEQFF
TRBJ2-5 | once | TRBV7-8 | NA | TGTGCCAGCAGCTTAGCAGGATATCAGGCGACCCAGTACTTC | CASSLAGYQATQYF
TRBJ1-4 | NA | TRBV2 | NA | TGTGCCAGCAGTGAAGACTCCCATGAAAAACTGTTTTTT | CASSEDSHEKLFF
TRBJ1-4 | once | TRBV27 | NA | TGTGCCAGCAGTTTCGGCGTAACAGCAGCAACTAATGAAAAACTGTTTTTT | CASSFGVTAATNEKLFF
TRBJ2-5 | NA | TRBV20-1 | NA | TGCAGTGCTACCAGCCAAGAGACCCAGTACTTC | CSATSQETQYF
TRBJ2-1 | once | TRBV30 | NA | TGTGCCTGGAGCACTCGGCGCTCCTACAATGAGCAGTTCTTC | CAWSTRRSYNEQFF